The 29 T cell receptor beta chains presented below share a single source sample, sequenced in a study of OX40 agonist ivuxolimab in advanced cancers. Only in-frame clones appear in the TCRdb table, and some are missing; sequencing was by immunoSEQ multiplex PCR. The repertoire includes tens of thousands of clones, about 82% of them detected once, and 6% to 8% sits in the top ten. The material sequenced was CD4+ or CD8+ T cells sorted from blood, taken in a trial of the OX40 agonist ivuxolimab. These receptors were obtained from an adult with an advanced solid tumor such as melanoma, head and neck, liver or kidney cancer.

This clone was found once. This chain connects TRBV25-1 to TRBJ1-2, with 7 nucleotides matching TRBD1. The V and J ends lost 5 bases and 6 bases, in that order; junction bases with no gene match: 6. The germline V gene has CDR1 MGHDK and CDR2 SYGVNS. CDR3 length: 13 residues. The CDR3: CASSITGADGYTF. The CDR3 bases are TGTGCCAGCAGTATCACAGGGGCTGATGGCTACACCTTC.

This chain uses TRBV7-6 with TRBJ1-1; D is perhaps TRBD1 (6 bases). The CDR3 consists of 14 residues. Per germline, CDR1 SGHVS and CDR2 FNYEAQ. Trimming cost V 7 bases and J 4 bases, with 16 bases left between them. The chain's CDR3 is CASTPGGGGTEAFF. In DNA, the CDR3 is TGTGCCAGCACCCCAGGCGGGGGCGGCACTGAAGCTTTCTTT.

The chain is built from TRBV7-9 and TRBJ2-1; D possibly corresponds to TRBD1 (6 bases). Germline CDR1 is SEHNR and CDR2 is FQNEAQ (reference sequence). This CDR3 comprises 16 residues. Trimming took off 1 base at V and 1 base at J, with 11 bases between the two ends. In DNA, the CDR3 is TGTGCCAGCAGCTTAGGACAGGTCGGATCCTACAATGAGCAGTTCTTC. Its translation is CASSLGQVGSYNEQFF.

As for this clone: This CDR3 is also generated by other DNA sequences in the sample. This chain uses TRBV30 with TRBJ1-5; D is unresolved. V lost 0 bases, J lost 5 bases, and 8 bases lay in between. CDR1 is GTSNPN and CDR2 is SVGIG in the germline V gene (reference sequence). This CDR3 has 13 amino acids. The CDR3 region has the DNA TGTGCCTGGAGTGTTGGTGAAGATCAGCCCCAGCATTTT. This gives the protein CAWSVGEDQPQHF.

V is TRBV9 and J is TRBJ2-5; the D gene is possibly TRBD2 (6 bases). CDR1 and CDR2 (germline): SGDLS, YYNGEE. The CDR3 is made up of 14 amino acids. The V gene lost 0 bases and the J gene lost 9 bases, with 15 bases spanning the gap. This chain's CDR3 is CASSVVDGSGAQYF. CDR3 DNA sequence: TGTGCCAGCAGCGTAGTTGACGGGAGCGGCGCCCAGTACTTC.

The rearrangement joins TRBV6-1 to TRBJ2-5; D remains unclear. CDR1 and CDR2 (germline): MNHNS, SASEGT. The germline V and J ends were trimmed by 1 base and 7 bases, with 13 bases remaining between them. The CDR3 extends over 14 amino acids. The DNA for the CDR3 is TGTGCCAGCAGTGAAGTAGGAGAAGGTCGGACCCAGTACTTC. The encoded protein is CASSEVGEGRTQYF.

The rearrangement uses TRBV5-6 and TRBJ1-1, with D uncertain. The CDR3 runs 14 residues. The germline V gene has CDR1 SGHDT and CDR2 YYEEEE. Trimming pared 0 bases from V and 2 bases from J, leaving 8 bases between. CDR3 protein: CASSLVTPNTEAFF. DNA of the CDR3: TGTGCCAGCAGCTTGGTCACTCCAAACACTGAAGCTTTCTTT.

A single count supports this clone. The rearrangement uses TRBV4-2 and TRBJ2-1; 9 bases are shared with TRBD2. The ends lost 3 bases at V and 7 bases at J; junction bases unmatched: 13. Germline lookup yields CDR1 LGHNA and CDR2 YNFKEQ. The CDR3 has 17 residues. This CDR3 reads CASSHLVSSGEQNEQFF. The CDR3 coding sequence is TGTGCCAGCAGCCATCTCGTTTCTAGCGGGGAACAAAATGAGCAGTTCTTC.

The genes are TRBV27 and TRBJ2-7, with unresolved D. Trimming took 2 bases from V and 0 from J, leaving 8 bases between them. In germline, CDR1 is MNHEY, CDR2 SMNVEV (reference sequence). CDR3 length: 14 amino acids. CDR3 bases: TGTGCCAGCAGTTTACGCGGCCCCTCCTACGAGCAGTACTTC. Amino acid sequence: CASSLRGPSYEQYF.

The rearrangement links TRBV2 to TRBJ1-2; a possible D gene is TRBD1 (6 bases). This CDR3 has 13 residues. Trimming stripped 6 bases from V and 5 bases from J, with 13 bases between. Germline CDR1 and CDR2: SNHLY and FYNNEI. The CDR3: CASRLTGSYGYTF. As DNA, the CDR3 is TGTGCCAGCAGACTGACAGGTTCTTATGGCTACACCTTC.

This rearrangement joins TRBV30 to TRBJ2-1; 10 nucleotides line up with TRBD2. The CDR3 has 15 amino acids. Germline values: CDR1 GTSNPN, CDR2 SVGIG (reference sequence). Germline trimming cut 0 bases from V and 2 bases from J; bases unmatched to any gene: 1. CDR3: CAWSVGTSAYNEQFF. The CDR3 DNA follows: TGTGCCTGGAGTGTAGGGACTAGCGCCTACAATGAGCAGTTCTTC.

The J gene is TRBJ2-2, the V gene TRBV19; the match to TRBD1 covers 9 bases. This CDR3 region has 16 residues. V gave up 3 bases and J gave up 5 bases; unmatched junction bases: 7. Germline loops: CDR1 LNHDA, CDR2 SQIVND (reference sequence). In nucleotides, the CDR3 is TGTGCCAGTAGTATTAGGGGACAGGGCTATACCGGGGAGCTGTTTTTT. It codes for CASSIRGQGYTGELFF.

V and J are TRBV18 and TRBJ1-1; D is ambiguous. This CDR3 has 15 amino acids. Germline CDR1 is KGHSH and CDR2 is LQKENI. V was trimmed by 4 bases and J by 0 bases, leaving 12 bases between them. CDR3 residues: CASSLHPTMNTEAFF. For the CDR3, the DNA is TGTGCCAGCTCACTCCATCCTACTATGAACACTGAAGCTTTCTTT.

The chain links TRBV30 to TRBJ1-5; possibly TRBD1 for D (5 bases). This CDR3 is 16 amino acids long. Germline V CDR1 and CDR2: GTSNPN, SVGIG (reference sequence). V was cut by 1 base and J by 3 bases, with 16 bases left in between. The CDR3 nucleotides are TGTGCCTGGAGTGGTGGGGCGAAGGGACTCAATCAGCCCCAGCATTTT. Amino acids: CAWSGGAKGLNQPQHF. The whole variable domain, filled in from reference TRBV30 and TRBJ1-5, reads SQTIHQWPATLVQPVGSPLSLECTVEGTSNPNLYWYRQAAGRGLQLLFYSVGIGQISSEVPQNLSASRPQDRQFILSSKKLLLSDSGFYLCAWSGGAKGLNQPQHFGDGTRLSIL.

This clone was recorded a few times. The sample holds other DNA sequences that translate to the same CDR3. The chain combines TRBV4-1 with TRBJ1-1, with no clear D. V lost 0 bases and J lost 8, with 10 bases in between. CDR1 and CDR2 from the germline V gene are MGHRA and YSYEKL. The CDR3 loop spans 13 amino acids. The CDR3 reads CASSQDLAREAFF. The CDR3 DNA reads as TGCGCCAGCAGCCAAGATTTAGCACGGGAAGCTTTCTTT.

The rearrangement joins TRBV5-6 to TRBJ1-6; TRBD1 might be the D (6 bases). The V end was cut by 1 base, the J end by 1 base, with 12 bases between. CDR1 and CDR2 (germline): SGHDT, YYEEEE. The CDR3 loop spans 17 amino acids. CDR3 DNA sequence: TGTGCCAGCAGCTTGATTCAGGGGAAATCCTATAATTCACCCCTCCACTTT. This codes for CASSLIQGKSYNSPLHF.

The chain combines TRBV27 with TRBJ2-3, with 7 positions matching TRBD1. Germline CDR1 reads MNHEY; CDR2 reads SMNVEV (reference sequence). The CDR3 sequence is 17 residues long. V lost 2 bases to trimming and J lost 0 bases; unmatched junction nucleotides: 8. For the CDR3, the DNA is TGTGCCAGCAGTTTACGGGGACAGCCTGCTAGCACAGATACGCAGTATTTT. Encoded protein: CASSLRGQPASTDTQYF.

The chain combines TRBV5-1 with TRBJ2-2; TRBD1 matches at 12 bases. The germline CDR1 and CDR2 sequences are SGHRS and YFSETQ. This CDR3 spans 17 amino acids. Trimming took 0 bases from V and 6 from J; bases not matched to a gene: 6. The CDR3 DNA reads TGCGCCAGCAGCTTGGGTCCGGGACAGGGGGCCTCCGGGGAGCTGTTTTTT. Its translation: CASSLGPGQGASGELFF.

This chain joins TRBV6-6 and TRBJ1-4; weak D call: TRBD1 (6 bases). V lost 10 bases and J 3 bases, leaving 12 bases between the germline ends. The germline V gene has CDR1 MNHNY and CDR2 SVGAGI (reference sequence). CDR3 length: 13 residues. CDR3 protein: CATKGEANEKLFF. As DNA, the CDR3 is TGTGCCACCAAGGGGGAAGCTAATGAAAAACTGTTTTTT.

The sample holds a few counts of this clone. The CDR3 sequence: CASSYSRSRNQPQHF. CDR3 sequence (DNA): TGTGCCAGCAGTTACTCGAGGTCCCGAAATCAGCCCCAGCATTTT. The chain has TRBV6-5 and TRBJ1-5; D is unclear. The CDR3 spans 15 residues. CDR1 and CDR2 from the germline V gene are MNHEY and SVGAGI. The V and J ends lost 0 bases and 4 bases respectively, with 10 bases between them.

This clone has more than one count but fewer than ten. J is TRBJ2-5 and V is TRBV5-1; D gene uncertain. The V gene's germline CDR1 is SGHRS and CDR2 YFSETQ. The CDR3 consists of 15 residues. Trimming took off 4 bases at V and 0 bases at J, with 13 bases between the two ends. The CDR3 DNA is TGCGCCAGCAGCCCCCCCCTTGCGTACCAAGAGACCCAGTACTTC. Amino acids: CASSPPLAYQETQYF.

This clone was counted only a few times. V and J are TRBV19 and TRBJ2-5; no reliable D call. The V and J ends lost 3 bases and 5 bases respectively, with 13 bases between them. This CDR3 is 14 amino acids long. The V gene's germline CDR1 is LNHDA and CDR2 SQIVND (reference sequence). In DNA, the CDR3 is TGTGCCAGTAGTATCCAAAGCCTTGAGGAGACCCAGTACTTC. Its translation: CASSIQSLEETQYF.

The chain joins TRBV11-3 to TRBJ2-5, with D possibly TRBD2 on 5 matching bases. The germline V gene has CDR1 SGHNT and CDR2 YENEEA. The V gene lost 6 bases and the J gene lost 3 bases, with 14 bases spanning the gap. This CDR3 spans 14 amino acids. The CDR3 bases are TGTGCCAGCAGTCCAACTAGACGGAAAGAGACCCAGTACTTC. This sequence encodes CASSPTRRKETQYF.

This sequence joins TRBV7-2 and TRBJ2-1; D unclear. The length of the CDR3 is 13 residues. Trimming left V 3 bases short and J 4 bases short, with 7 bases between. Germline CDR1 and CDR2: SGHTA and FQGNSA. The CDR3 reads CASSLKLYNEQFF. The CDR3 DNA reads as TGTGCCAGCAGCTTGAAGTTGTACAATGAGCAGTTCTTC.

The V gene is TRBV19, the J gene TRBJ1-2; D is perhaps TRBD1 (6 bases). The germline V gene encodes CDR1 LNHDA and CDR2 SQIVND (reference sequence). V lost 7 bases and J 4 bases, leaving 19 bases between the germline ends. The CDR3 has 15 amino acids. Written as DNA, the CDR3 is TGTGCCAGTACTCTAGGAGCAGGGGCGAGCTATGGCTACACCTTC. Encoded protein: CASTLGAGASYGYTF.

The chain links TRBV5-4 to TRBJ2-1; D might be TRBD1 (5 bases). Germline V CDR1 and CDR2: SGHNT, YYREEE (reference sequence). Trimming cost V 0 bases and J 5 bases, with 12 bases left between them. The CDR3 covers 15 residues. The CDR3 spells CASSLAPGANNEQFF. The CDR3 DNA is TGTGCCAGCAGCTTGGCCCCTGGGGCCAACAATGAGCAGTTCTTC.

This chain connects TRBV6-9 to TRBJ2-7; 8 bases are a match to TRBD1. CDR1 is MNHGY, CDR2 SVAAGI, per germline. The junction had 7 bases not matched to a gene; V was cut back by 3 bases and J by 3 bases. The CDR3 runs to 15 residues. In DNA form, the CDR3 reads TGTGCCAGCAGTTACAGGGGGCGATTCAACTACGAGCAGTACTTC. The encoded protein is CASSYRGRFNYEQYF.

The chain combines TRBV5-1 with TRBJ1-1; the match to TRBD1 covers 8 bases. The V and J ends lost 4 bases and 0 bases, in that order; junction bases with no gene match: 5. The length of the CDR3 is 15 residues. CDR1 is SGHRS and CDR2 is YFSETQ in the germline V gene. This CDR3 reads CASSPGQGLNTEAFF. Written as DNA, the CDR3 is TGCGCCAGCAGCCCAGGACAGGGCTTGAACACTGAAGCTTTCTTT.

This chain uses TRBV6-5 with TRBJ1-2; maybe TRBD1 (5 bases). Trimming removed 7 bases from V and 8 bases from J, with 14 bases in between. The CDR3 covers 12 residues. Germline assignment: CDR1 MNHEY and CDR2 SVGAGI. The CDR3 loop is CASTPGGVGYTF. The CDR3 coding sequence is TGTGCCAGCACCCCGGGGGGTGTCGGCTACACCTTC.